This section outlines one T cell receptor beta chain sequence together with its context. Antigen: not known. This sample stems from a study of shared clonotypes between healthy human individuals. Study details: Each donor's CD8 memory used one plate, CD8 naive two, each CD4 subset three. Points from the study as a whole: All-four-donor shared clonotypes had higher generation probabilities than non-shared clonotypes did.

This CDR3 has 15 residues. J gave up 8 bases and V 5 bases, and 11 bases lay outside the gene matches. From germline, CDR1 is SGHTA and CDR2 FQGTGA. Clones were sequenced by immunoSEQ multiplex PCR, and TCRdb holds only the in-frame ones, with some missing. The table includes about 2.3 million clones, under 95% detected once. The chain links TRBV7-3 to TRBJ2-3, with TRBD1 identical over 9 bases. The TCR originated in a young man in good health. Some clones in this sample may be carry-over from other donors' samples. The sequencing sample was made of naive CD4+ T cells from PBMCs. Subset here: CD45RA+ positively selected. The CDR3: CASSPTGTGFRTQYF. CDR3 coding DNA: TGTGCCAGCAGCCCCACCGGGACAGGGTTTCGTACGCAGTATTTT.